This TCR beta chain emerged from a study of T cells in Graves' hyperthyroidism and ophthalmopathy. Recently diagnosed hyperthyroidism of less than 2 months' duration affected patients aged 18 to 65. Uncontrolled infection, other autoimmune disease, pregnancy and lactation each barred patients from inclusion. Fresh peripheral blood, around 11 ml of it, supplied the PBMCs. Whole-study results and caveats: Most thyroid-expanded clonotypes above 0.001 were also found in blood.

Germline V gene sequence: CDR1 DFQATT, CDR2 SNEGSKA (reference sequence). The CDR3 is 12 residues long. On this clonotype: The antigen is unknown. Its ends do not fully match the called genes, so a read error is possible.

TCR beta CDR3 regions were amplified from RNA. RT-PCR in the first round (using the HTBI primer set) targeted the TCR CDR3. TCRdb itself ran the multiplex PCR reads through MiXCR, one entry per CDR3 protein. The data show hundreds of thousands of distinct CDR3 sequences, around 38% seen once. This clonotype originated in a man aged 18 to 30 with Graves' hyperthyroidism. The gene calls are TRBV20-1 and TRBJ1-5; D is unresolved. The sequenced sample was blood. The CDR3 is CSATDSNQLQHF. CDR3 DNA sequence: TGCAGTGCTACAGATAGCAATCAGCTCCAGCATTTT.